One sample yielded the 14 T cell receptor beta chains listed below, sequenced in a study of beta chain features in type 1 diabetes. Expressed TCRB transcripts were sequenced because the isolated RNA had all been reverse transcribed beforehand. Some clones are missing from TCRdb's copy, which holds only in-frame ones; the method was immunoSEQ multiplex PCR. The table lists about 230,000 clones, over 7.5% of them singletons, with less than 0.035% in the top ten. The sequenced sample consisted of naive CD4+ T cells from blood. The receptor source for this set is a woman aged 18-30 years in good health.

This clone was counted only a few times. The V call is TRBV5-1, the J call TRBJ1-5; 7 nucleotides agree with TRBD1. The J segment lost 5 bases and the V segment lost 0 bases, leaving 5 bases of the junction unmatched. Looked up from germline, CDR1 is SGHRS and CDR2 is YFSETQ. The CDR3 runs 15 residues. The CDR3 is CASSLGTGGDQPQHF. The CDR3 nucleotides are TGCGCCAGCAGCTTGGGGACAGGTGGGGATCAGCCCCAGCATTTT.

V is TRBV5-1 and J is TRBJ2-7; possible D gene TRBD1, 5 bases. The CDR3 is 14 amino acids. Germline CDR1 reads SGHRS; CDR2 reads YFSETQ. V lost 0 bases, J lost 3 bases, and 10 bases lay in between. CDR3 sequence (DNA): TGCGCCAGCAGCTTGGACAGGCCTATCTACGAGCAGTACTTC. Amino acid sequence: CASSLDRPIYEQYF. The variable domain in full, with the rest retrieved from reference TRBV5-1 and TRBJ2-7, is KAGVTQTPRYLIKTRGQQVTLSCSPISGHRSVSWYQQTPGQGLQFLFEYFSETQRNKGNFPGRFSGRQFSNSRSEMNVSTLELGDSALYLCASSLDRPIYEQYFGPGTRLTVT.

In its sample, this clone was seen a few times. This chain connects TRBV5-4 to TRBJ2-7; D unresolved. Trimming stripped 0 bases from V and 3 bases from J, with 4 bases between. The CDR3 is 12 residues long. Germline CDR1 SGHNT, CDR2 YYREEE (reference sequence). CDR3 residues: CASSLDYYEQYF. The DNA for the CDR3 is TGTGCCAGCAGCTTGGACTACTACGAGCAGTACTTC.

This clone has just a few counts. The J gene is TRBJ1-6, the V gene TRBV6-5, with D uncertain. The CDR3 runs 15 residues. Germline CDR1 is MNHEY and CDR2 is SVGAGI. V dropped 9 bases and J dropped 2 bases, with 14 bases sitting between them. The CDR3 DNA reads as TGTGCCAGTACACAGACGGGAACCTATAATTCACCCCTCCACTTT. Its translation is CASTQTGTYNSPLHF.

The sample holds a few counts of this clone. The V gene is TRBV7-9, the J gene TRBJ1-1; maybe TRBD1 (5 bases). Germline V gene lookup returns CDR1 SEHNR and CDR2 FQNEAQ (reference sequence). The CDR3 is 15 residues long. The V end was cut by 4 bases, the J end by 0 bases, with 12 bases between. The CDR3 nucleotides are TGTGCCAGCAGCTCCCAAGACAGCTTGAACACTGAAGCTTTCTTT. This gives the protein CASSSQDSLNTEAFF.

The chain has TRBV7-9 and TRBJ2-3, with D tentatively TRBD1 (6 bases). This CDR3 contains 16 residues. V was clipped by 3 bases and J by 2 bases, with 15 bases between them. Per germline, CDR1 SEHNR and CDR2 FQNEAQ (reference sequence). This CDR3 is CASSFGSGVVTDTQYF. The CDR3 nucleotides read TGTGCCAGCAGCTTTGGGTCAGGGGTCGTCACAGATACGCAGTATTTT.

This clone was detected only a few times. The rearrangement uses TRBV19 and TRBJ2-2; D may be TRBD1 (6 bases). Between the trimmed V and J ends, which lost 6 bases and 5 bases, there was a span of 7 bases. Germline V gives CDR1 LNHDA, CDR2 SQIVND (reference sequence). This CDR3 is built from 12 residues. This chain's CDR3 is CASRQGTGELFF. The CDR3 nucleotides read TGTGCCAGTAGACAGGGTACCGGGGAGCTGTTTTTT.

The V gene is TRBV18, the J gene TRBJ2-5; the D gene is possibly TRBD1 (5 bases). Between the trimmed V and J ends, which lost 1 base and 2 bases, there was a span of 11 bases. This CDR3 contains 15 residues. CDR1 and CDR2 from the germline V gene are KGHSH and LQKENI. The CDR3 loop reads CASSPQRAGQETQYF. CDR3 sequence (DNA): TGTGCCAGCTCACCACAACGGGCAGGGCAAGAGACCCAGTACTTC.

The chain uses TRBV7-8 and TRBJ2-1, with 11 bases that match TRBD2. CDR3 length equals 17 residues. Trimming removed 2 bases from V and 4 bases from J; junction bases left unmatched: 7. Germline loops: CDR1 SGHVS, CDR2 FQNEAQ. This chain's CDR3 is CASSLTRTSGSYNEQFF. The CDR3 region has the DNA TGTGCCAGCAGCTTAACCCGTACTAGCGGGAGTTACAATGAGCAGTTCTTC.

The chain uses TRBV11-2 and TRBJ2-1; 7 bases match TRBD2. CDR3 length equals 16 residues. The trim removed 5 bases at V and 4 bases at J, leaving 11 bases unmatched. In germline, CDR1 is SGHAT, CDR2 FQNNGV. CDR3 region: CASSRIGLEGYNEQFF. CDR3 nucleotides: TGTGCCAGCAGCAGGATTGGACTAGAGGGGTACAATGAGCAGTTCTTC.

This chain joins TRBV18 and TRBJ2-7, with D maybe TRBD1 (6 bases). The germline CDR1 and CDR2 sequences are KGHSH and LQKENI. The V end was cut by 8 bases, the J end by 3 bases, with 11 bases between. The CDR3 loop spans 12 amino acids. The CDR3 is CASKSDSYEQYF. For the CDR3, the DNA is TGTGCCAGCAAATCGGACAGCTACGAGCAGTACTTC.

This clone was observed at least ten times. The chain employs TRBV19 and TRBJ2-7; possibly TRBD2 for D (6 bases). Trimming removed 4 bases at V and 3 bases at J, with 13 bases between. This CDR3 is 14 amino acids long. The germline V gene encodes CDR1 LNHDA and CDR2 SQIVND (reference sequence). CDR3 protein: CASSNAGSYYEQYF. For the CDR3, the DNA is TGTGCCAGTAGTAATGCCGGGAGCTACTACGAGCAGTACTTC. The variable domain in full, completed from reference TRBV19 and TRBJ2-7, reads DGGITQSPKYLFRKEGQNVTLSCEQNLNHDAMYWYRQDPGQGLRLIYYSQIVNDFQKGDIAEGYSVSREKKESFPLTVTSAQKNPTAFYLCASSNAGSYYEQYFGPGTRLTVT.

This chain joins TRBV28 and TRBJ1-6, with TRBD1 matching 8 bases. CDR1 and CDR2 (germline): MDHEN, SYDVKM. Unmatched junction bases numbered 9, after V lost 5 bases and J lost 6 bases. The CDR3 totals 16 residues. CDR3 region: CASSTRQGSANSPLHF. In DNA form, the CDR3 reads TGTGCCAGCAGTACGCGACAGGGGTCGGCTAATTCACCCCTCCACTTT.

There are a few counts of this clone. In nucleotides, the CDR3 is TGTGCCAGCAGACAACCCCTACTAGGGACCCAGTACTTC. It specifies CASRQPLLGTQYF. This chain joins TRBV6-1 and TRBJ2-5; weak D call: TRBD2 (5 bases). The germline V gene has CDR1 MNHNS and CDR2 SASEGT. The CDR3 covers 13 residues. Trimming took 6 bases from V and 7 from J, leaving 15 bases between them.